These T cell receptor beta chains were read from a single sample in a study of T cell responses to AZD1222 COVID-19 vaccine. This table comes from immunoSEQ multiplex PCR, and its TCRdb copy is limited to in-frame clones, with some not included. The table lists tens of thousands of clones, roughly 85% of them singletons. The material sequenced was peripheral blood, taken on day 0 of MenACWY control vaccination. The receptors originated from an adult in good health. Both conserved end residues are part of each CDR3. The D gene is left open where the match is weak. Part of the rows lack a size; the others show once, few, many or a class for expanded clones.

J gene | V gene | D gene | clone size | CDR3 protein | CDR3 DNA
TRBJ1-2 | TRBV5-4 | . | . | CASSLAGIGNYGYTF | TGTGCCAGCAGCTTGGCGGGGATAGGGAACTATGGCTACACCTTC
TRBJ2-7 | TRBV6-2/TRBV6-3 | TRBD2 | . | CASSHGLAGSYEQYF | TGTGCCAGCAGTCATGGACTAGCGGGCTCCTACGAGCAGTACTTC
TRBJ1-1 | TRBV12-3/TRBV12-4 | . | . | CASSIHMNTEAFF | TGTGCCAGCTCGATCCATATGAACACTGAAGCTTTCTTT
TRBJ1-5 | TRBV2 | . | . | CASSVRQNGNQPQHF | TGTGCCAGCAGTGTCCGTCAAAACGGCAATCAGCCCCAGCATTTT
TRBJ2-2 | TRBV4-1 | TRBD2 | . | CASSPTTSGSTGELFF | TGCGCCAGCAGCCCGACGACTAGCGGGAGTACCGGGGAGCTGTTTTTT
TRBJ1-2 | TRBV28 | TRBD1 | . | CASSSGQGEAYGYTF | TGTGCCAGCAGCTCCGGACAGGGCGAAGCCTATGGCTACACCTTC
TRBJ2-3 | TRBV7-9 | . | . | CASSSRLGIDTQYF | TGTGCCAGCAGCTCGAGACTAGGTATAGATACGCAGTATTTT
TRBJ2-7 | TRBV7-2 | TRBD1 | . | CASSLAGTGTYEQYF | TGTGCCAGCAGCTTAGCCGGGACAGGAACCTACGAGCAGTACTTC
TRBJ1-3 | TRBV7-9 | TRBD1 | . | CASSFPGQRNTIYF | TGTGCCAGCAGCTTTCCGGGACAGAGAAACACCATATATTTT
TRBJ1-4 | TRBV7-9 | TRBD1 | . | CASSRQGTATNEKLFF | TGTGCCAGCAGCAGACAGGGGACTGCAACTAATGAAAAACTGTTTTTT
TRBJ2-4 | TRBV28 | . | . | CASTLPSGDKNIQYF | TGTGCCAGCACCTTACCCTCGGGGGACAAAAACATTCAGTACTTC
TRBJ2-7 | TRBV27 | . | . | CASSLLAGAYEQYF | TGTGCCAGCAGTTTACTCGCAGGTGCCTACGAGCAGTACTTC
TRBJ2-7 | TRBV10-3 | . | once | CAISEAQLPGYEQYF | TGTGCCATCAGTGAGGCACAGCTCCCCGGCTACGAGCAGTACTTC
TRBJ2-1 | TRBV5-1 | . | . | CASSSGTLGYNEQFF | TGCGCCAGCAGCTCCGGGACCCTGGGGTACAATGAGCAGTTCTTC
TRBJ2-1 | TRBV6-2/TRBV6-3 | . | . | CASSPPPRGPYNEQFF | TGTGCCAGCAGTCCCCCCCCTAGGGGACCCTACAATGAGCAGTTCTTC
TRBJ2-7 | TRBV11-2 | . | . | CAILTDSYEQYF | TGTGCCATCCTGACGGATTCCTACGAGCAGTACTTC